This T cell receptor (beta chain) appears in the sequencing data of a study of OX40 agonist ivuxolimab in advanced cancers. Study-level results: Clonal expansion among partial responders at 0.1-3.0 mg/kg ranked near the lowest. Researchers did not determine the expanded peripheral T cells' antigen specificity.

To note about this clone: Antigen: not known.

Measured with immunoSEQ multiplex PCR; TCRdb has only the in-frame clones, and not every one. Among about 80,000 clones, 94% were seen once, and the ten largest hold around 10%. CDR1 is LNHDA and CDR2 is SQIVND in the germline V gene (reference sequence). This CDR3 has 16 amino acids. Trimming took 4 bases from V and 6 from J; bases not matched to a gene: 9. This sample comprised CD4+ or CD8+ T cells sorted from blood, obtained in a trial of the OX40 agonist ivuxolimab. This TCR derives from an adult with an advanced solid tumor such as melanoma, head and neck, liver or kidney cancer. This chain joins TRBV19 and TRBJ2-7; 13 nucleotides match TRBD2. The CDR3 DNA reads TGTGCCAGTAGTACCCTAGGACTAGCGGGAGTCGCCGAGCAGTACTTC. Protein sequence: CASSTLGLAGVAEQYF. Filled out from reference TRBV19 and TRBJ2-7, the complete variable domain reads DGGITQSPKYLFRKEGQNVTLSCEQNLNHDAMYWYRQDPGQGLRLIYYSQIVNDFQKGDIAEGYSVSREKKESFPLTVTSAQKNPTAFYLCASSTLGLAGVAEQYFGPGTRLTVT.